One and the same sample provided the 22 T cell receptor beta chains below, sequenced in a study of Graves' ophthalmopathy and Graves' hyperthyroidism (dated by TCRdb to the late 2010s). Instrument on record: Illumina HiSeq 2000. For repertoire sequencing, TCR beta CDR3 regions were amplified from RNA transcripts. The first round of RT-PCR was done with HTBI primers and the Qiagen OneStep RT-PCR kit, and was followed by a second round of multiplex PCR, then size selection and purification. The public reads were quality trimmed at Q25 with fastp and then assembled into clones with MiXCR by TCRdb, keeping productive beta chains. Every distinct CDR3 protein forms one entry, paired with its most common genes and DNA. The table for this sample lists approximately 210,000 distinct CDR3 sequences; about 32% of them were counted only once. The top ten clonotypes cover 9.1% of the sample. The sample comprised peripheral blood. Receptor source: a man between 45 and 60 years old with Graves' ophthalmopathy. Donor details come from another sample of the same person, matched by shared clones.

V and J are TRBV30 and TRBJ1-2; D gene uncertain. Germline CDR1 and CDR2: GTSNPN and SVGIG (reference sequence). The CDR3 is 13 amino acids. V was cut by 5 bases and J by 4 bases, with 14 bases left in between. CDR3 protein: CAWAAWAGYGYTF. The CDR3 DNA follows: TGTGCCTGGGCCGCTTGGGCAGGCTATGGCTACACCTTC.

The chain joins TRBV6-1 to TRBJ1-1, with a weak D call TRBD1 (6 bases). Trimming cost V 4 bases and J 5 bases, with 14 bases left between them. The CDR3 has 14 amino acids. Germline V CDR1 and CDR2: MNHNS, SASEGT. CDR3 DNA: TGTGCCAGCAGTGTGGGAGGGGGAAGTACTGAAGCTTTCTTT. Translation gives CASSVGGGSTEAFF.

The chain recombines TRBV19 with TRBJ2-7, with D perhaps TRBD2 (5 bases). The CDR3 sequence is 15 residues long. The germline CDR1 and CDR2 sequences are LNHDA and SQIVND (reference sequence). V lost 3 bases, J lost 1 base, and 13 bases lay in between. Here the CDR3 reads CASSISGGGSYEQYF. The CDR3 DNA reads TGTGCCAGTAGTATTAGTGGAGGCGGATCCTACGAGCAGTACTTC.

This clonotype was observed at least ten times. The V gene is TRBV7-2, the J gene TRBJ2-2; D is uncertain. Between the trimmed V and J ends, which lost 1 base and 3 bases, there was a span of 12 bases. Germline CDR1 SGHTA, CDR2 FQGNSA. This CDR3 region has 16 residues. The CDR3 loop is CASSLVHRTDTGELFF. The CDR3 coding sequence is TGTGCCAGCAGCTTAGTCCACAGAACAGACACCGGGGAGCTGTTTTTT.

The V call is TRBV29-1, the J call TRBJ2-7; D gene unclear. V was pared by 4 bases and J by 1 base, with 8 bases between. Germline V CDR1 and CDR2: SQVTM, ANQGSEA. This CDR3 is 12 amino acids long. CDR3 in DNA: TGCAGCGTTGGCGGCAGGTCCTACGAGCAGTACTTC. It is translated as CSVGGRSYEQYF.

V is TRBV6-1 and J is TRBJ1-2; D is perhaps TRBD1 (6 bases). The CDR3 consists of 15 residues. Germline CDR1 and CDR2: MNHNS and SASEGT. V was cut by 7 bases and J by 6 bases, with 21 bases left in between. This CDR3 is CASTAPGEGGHGYTF. The CDR3 region has the DNA TGTGCCAGCACCGCACCAGGGGAGGGGGGTCATGGCTACACCTTC.

The chain links TRBV6-1 to TRBJ2-7; 10 nucleotides align to TRBD1. The J segment lost 0 bases and the V segment lost 6 bases, leaving 2 bases of the junction unmatched. The CDR3 covers 14 residues. CDR1 MNHNS and CDR2 SASEGT come from the germline V gene. Here the CDR3 reads CASRDRGPSYEQYF. The CDR3 bases are TGTGCCAGCAGAGACAGGGGGCCCTCCTACGAGCAGTACTTC.

The chain uses TRBV19 and TRBJ1-2; tentatively, D is TRBD1 (5 bases). This CDR3 is built from 15 residues. V was shortened by 7 bases and J by 5 bases, with 20 bases between the two germline ends. Per germline, CDR1 LNHDA and CDR2 SQIVND (reference sequence). The CDR3: CASTSSGIAAYGYTF. CDR3 nucleotide sequence: TGTGCCAGTACCAGCTCAGGGATTGCTGCTTATGGCTACACCTTC. Using reference TRBV19 and TRBJ1-2 for the parts outside the CDR3, the full variable domain is DGGITQSPKYLFRKEGQNVTLSCEQNLNHDAMYWYRQDPGQGLRLIYYSQIVNDFQKGDIAEGYSVSREKKESFPLTVTSAQKNPTAFYLCASTSSGIAAYGYTFGSGTRLTVV.

This clonotype was picked up many times. The rearrangement links TRBV11-2 to TRBJ2-7; TRBD2 might be the D (6 bases). V lost 2 bases, J lost 6 bases, and 14 bases lay in between. CDR1 and CDR2 from the germline V gene are SGHAT and FQNNGV. The CDR3 is made up of 14 amino acids. DNA for the CDR3: TGTGCCAGCAGCTTAAGACTAGAGTTCTCCGAGCAGTACTTC. As protein: CASSLRLEFSEQYF.

This clonotype was recorded at least ten times. The chain joins TRBV20-1 to TRBJ2-7; TRBD1 is a possible D gene (5 bases). The CDR3 runs 15 residues. V lost 0 bases to trimming and J lost 1 base, with 13 bases between them. The germline V gene encodes CDR1 DFQATT and CDR2 SNEGSKA (reference sequence). CDR3 coding DNA: TGCAGTGCTAGAGATTTGGACACCTTTTCCTACGAGCAGTACTTC. Translation: CSARDLDTFSYEQYF.

This clonotype was seen at least ten times. The rearrangement links TRBV12-3 or TRBV12-4 to TRBJ2-7; 8 nucleotides agree with TRBD1. The length of the CDR3 is 14 residues. J was trimmed by 4 bases and V by 1 base; bases with no gene match: 3. In DNA, the CDR3 is TGTGCCAGCAGTTTAGGGGGGACAGGATACGAGCAGTACTTC. Translated, it gives CASSLGGTGYEQYF.

This clonotype was seen at least ten times. This chain uses TRBV6-1 with TRBJ1-1; D call uncertain. Germline V gene sequence: CDR1 MNHNS, CDR2 SASEGT. Trimming cost V 2 bases and J 5 bases, with 12 bases left between them. The CDR3 consists of 14 residues. CDR3 sequence: CASSEHLGWTEAFF. The DNA of the CDR3 is TGTGCCAGCAGTGAACATCTGGGGTGGACTGAAGCTTTCTTT.

This clonotype showed up many times. The chain employs TRBV29-1 and TRBJ2-5; tentative D call: TRBD1 (5 bases). The germline V and J ends were trimmed by 3 bases and 0 bases, with 8 bases remaining between them. CDR3 size: 13 residues. Germline V gene sequence: CDR1 SQVTM, CDR2 ANQGSEA. The CDR3 nucleotides read TGCAGCGTTGACAGGGAAAACCAAGAGACCCAGTACTTC. Translated, it gives CSVDRENQETQYF. The full variable domain, with the rest looked up from reference TRBV29-1 and TRBJ2-5, is SAVISQKPSRDICQRGTSLTIQCQVDSQVTMMFWYRQQPGQSLTLIATANQGSEATYESGFVIDKFPISRPNLTFSTLTVSNMSPEDSSIYLCSVDRENQETQYFGPGTRLLVL.

The rearrangement joins TRBV6-4 to TRBJ2-2; 8 bases are shared with TRBD2. The CDR3 length is 15 residues. Looked up from germline, CDR1 is MRHNA and CDR2 is SNTAGT. The V gene end was trimmed by 8 bases and the J gene end by 4 bases; junction bases not matched to a gene: 9. CDR3 sequence: CASATSGGGTGELFF. Written as DNA, the CDR3 is TGTGCCAGCGCAACTAGCGGAGGTGGCACCGGGGAGCTGTTTTTT.

The rearrangement links TRBV12-3 or TRBV12-4 to TRBJ2-4; unclear D gene. V gave up 5 bases and J gave up 1 base, with 9 bases separating them. CDR3 size: 14 residues. DNA of the CDR3: TGTGCCAGCAGTGCCGTCGGGGCCAAAAACATTCAGTACTTC. As protein: CASSAVGAKNIQYF.

The V call is TRBV6-5, the J call TRBJ2-7; 7 bases map to TRBD2. Germline CDR1 reads MNHEY; CDR2 reads SVGAGI. Unmatched junction bases numbered 10, after V lost 2 bases and J lost 6 bases. The CDR3 sequence is 15 residues long. The CDR3 nucleotides read TGTGCCAGCAGTTACCTGTCGGGAGGTGATGGCGAGCAGTACTTC. Its protein product is CASSYLSGGDGEQYF.

This clonotype was found many times. The J gene is TRBJ2-7, the V gene TRBV7-2, with 9 positions matching TRBD2. The CDR3 length is 15 residues. The ends lost 5 bases at V and 2 bases at J; junction bases unmatched: 7. CDR1 and CDR2 (germline): SGHTA, FQGNSA. The CDR3 coding sequence is TGTGCCAGCAGCCTCCGAGCTAGCGGGACCTACGAGCAGTACTTC. It translates to CASSLRASGTYEQYF. Filled out from reference TRBV7-2 and TRBJ2-7, the complete variable domain reads GAGVSQSPSNKVTEKGKDVELRCDPISGHTALYWYRQSLGQGLEFLIYFQGNSAPDKSGLPSDRFSAERTGGSVSTLTIQRTQQEDSAVYLCASSLRASGTYEQYFGPGTRLTVT.

CDR3 sequence (DNA): TGTGCCAGCAGTTGGGGACAGCTAAACACTGAAGCTTTCTTT. This sequence encodes CASSWGQLNTEAFF. The genes are TRBV12-3 or TRBV12-4 and TRBJ1-1; TRBD1 aligns across 7 bases. The CDR3 is made up of 14 amino acids. Trimming cost V 4 bases and J 2 bases; bases outside gene matches: 4.

This chain joins TRBV12-3 or TRBV12-4 and TRBJ2-7, with unresolved D. This CDR3 comprises 14 residues. Trimming cost V 6 bases and J 6 bases, with 18 bases left between them. CDR3 region: CASRVSDPKREQYF. CDR3 coding DNA: TGTGCCAGCAGGGTATCGGACCCTAAGCGCGAGCAGTACTTC.

This clonotype was observed many times. The gene calls are TRBV12-3 or TRBV12-4 and TRBJ1-5; maybe TRBD1 (5 bases). With 6 bases removed from V and 2 bases from J, the gap between germline ends came to 14 bases. This CDR3 contains 15 residues. This chain's CDR3 is CASSLAGNGNQPQHF. CDR3 nucleotides: TGTGCCAGCAGCTTGGCAGGGAATGGCAATCAGCCCCAGCATTTT.

In this sample, this clonotype turned up many times. The V and J genes are TRBV5-1 and TRBJ1-2; tentative D call: TRBD1 (5 bases). This CDR3 is built from 13 residues. Germline V gene data show CDR1 as SGHRS and CDR2 as YFSETQ. The V end was cut by 6 bases, the J end by 2 bases, with 11 bases between. The CDR3 nucleotides are TGCGCCAGCACAGAACCAGGGAACTATGGCTACACCTTC. It translates to CASTEPGNYGYTF.

The chain recombines TRBV24-1 with TRBJ2-5; 8 bases fit TRBD1. This CDR3 comprises 15 residues. The V segment lost 4 bases and the J segment 4 bases; nucleotides outside the gene matches: 7. Germline V lookup: CDR1 KGHDR, CDR2 SFDVKD. CDR3 sequence reads: CATSDLKTGAETQYF. Here the CDR3 DNA reads TGTGCCACCAGTGACCTCAAGACAGGGGCAGAGACCCAGTACTTC.